These 19 T cell receptor beta chains share one sample of origin, sequenced in a study of T cells expressing NK-cell markers (dated by TCRdb to about 2020). Receptor amplification or capture employed 5' RACE. Instrument on record: Illumina HiSeq 2000. After the reads were reprocessed by TCRdb, one entry was made per CDR3 protein sequence, with no DNA. The table held for this sample gives hundreds of thousands of distinct CDR3 sequences. The biggest ten clones account for 6% to 9.5% of the sample. Input material: blood T cells: a sorted CD56 or NKG2C T cell subset, CD4+ or CD8+ T cells, or bulk PBMC T cells (not recorded which). Source of these receptors: a woman between 18 and 70 years old in good health.

This chain connects TRBV7-2 to TRBJ2-2; there is no DNA to check the TCRdb D call of TRBD2. The V gene's germline CDR1 is SGHTA and CDR2 FQGNSA. The CDR3 runs 15 residues. CDR3 amino acids: CASSFLAGGTGELFF.

The V and J genes are TRBV21-1 and TRBJ2-5; TCRdb's D call, TRBD1, is unchecked because there is no DNA. TRBV21-1 is termed a pseudogene. The CDR3 is 13 amino acids. This CDR3 is CARRLGGGETQYF.

V usage is TRBV10-3 and J usage is TRBJ1-5; TCRdb outputs TRBD1, but without DNA this stays unchecked. CDR3 length: 13 residues. Germline lookup yields CDR1 ENHRY and CDR2 SYGVKD. The CDR3 region is CAISESRQGTQHF.

The chain couples TRBV20-1 to TRBJ2-7; as DNA is missing, the TRBD2 call by TCRdb cannot be tested. The V gene's germline CDR1 is DFQATT and CDR2 SNEGSKA (reference sequence). The CDR3 has 14 amino acids. CDR3 loop: CSAGLAGTAYEQYF.

The chain is built from TRBV27 and TRBJ2-3; there is no DNA to check the TCRdb D call of TRBD2. The CDR3 covers 16 residues. Germline-derived CDR1 and CDR2 are MNHEY and SMNVEV (reference sequence). CDR3: CASSRPPGGGTDTQYF.

This chain links TRBV4-3 with TRBJ2-1; no DNA is available, so the TRBD1 call from TCRdb remains unchecked. Looked up from germline, CDR1 is LGHNA and CDR2 is YSLEER. There are 15 residues in the CDR3. CDR3 loop: CASSQGTGFLNEQFF.

The V and J genes are TRBV4-2 and TRBJ2-3; TCRdb proposes TRBD2, but this gene call is untestable without DNA. The CDR3 loop spans 16 amino acids. Germline lookup yields CDR1 LGHNA and CDR2 YNFKEQ. CDR3 region: CASSQVSSGGTDTQYF.

V is TRBV5-6 and J is TRBJ2-2; there is no DNA to check the TCRdb D call of TRBD2. The CDR3 consists of 17 residues. Looked up from germline, CDR1 is SGHDT and CDR2 is YYEEEE. This CDR3 reads CASSIFAGPTVTGELFF.

The rearrangement links TRBV7-9 to TRBJ2-2; the TRBD2 assignment by TCRdb is unverifiable without DNA. From germline, CDR1 is SEHNR and CDR2 FQNEAQ (reference sequence). This CDR3 comprises 16 residues. The CDR3 loop reads CASSLGSGSDTGELFF.

This sequence joins TRBV5-7 and TRBJ2-1; TCRdb designates TRBD1, a call that cannot be tested without DNA. TRBV5-7 is marked as an open reading frame, function uncertain. This CDR3 is 17 amino acids long. The CDR3 protein is CASSLETQGQGYHEQFF.

The V gene is TRBV20-1, the J gene TRBJ1-1. The germline gives CDR1 DFQATT, CDR2 SNEGSKA (reference sequence). CDR3 size: 12 residues. CDR3 amino acids: CSARTRNTEAFF.

V and J are TRBV28 and TRBJ1-1. The CDR3 spans 15 residues. Germline V gene lookup returns CDR1 MDHEN and CDR2 SYDVKM. The CDR3 spells CASSRTAAGNTEAFF.

V usage is TRBV15 and J usage is TRBJ2-3; TCRdb picks TRBD2, but there is no DNA to check that call. Germline values: CDR1 LNHNV, CDR2 YYDKDF (reference sequence). The CDR3 has 15 residues. This CDR3 is CATSRPAALARPQYF. The full variable domain, with the rest looked up from reference TRBV15 and TRBJ2-3, is DAMVIQNPRYQVTQFGKPVTLSCSQTLNHNVMYWYQQKSSQAPKLLFHYYDKDFNNEADTPDNFQSRRPNTSFCFLDIRSPGLGDTAMYLCATSRPAALARPQYFGPGTRLTVL.

J is TRBJ2-1 and V is TRBV28; no DNA is available, so the TRBD1 call from TCRdb remains unchecked. Per the germline V gene, CDR1 is MDHEN and CDR2 is SYDVKM. CDR3 length: 13 amino acids. The chain's CDR3 is CASTGSDYNEQFF.

This chain joins TRBV3-1 and TRBJ1-2. Germline loops: CDR1 LGHDT, CDR2 YNNKEL (reference sequence). This CDR3 has 12 amino acids. The CDR3 here is CASSQGGTGYTF.

This chain's CDR3 is CASSQVQGFYEQYF. The chain is built from TRBV4-3 and TRBJ2-7; TCRdb designates TRBD1, a call that cannot be tested without DNA. Germline values: CDR1 LGHNA, CDR2 YSLEER. The CDR3 totals 14 residues.

The V call is TRBV12-3 or TRBV12-4, the J call TRBJ2-1. This CDR3 is 13 amino acids long. The CDR3 loop is CASSLARIHEQFF.

The chain uses TRBV6-1 and TRBJ2-7; the D call from TCRdb, TRBD2, cannot be confirmed without DNA. Looked up from germline, CDR1 is MNHNS and CDR2 is SASEGT. The CDR3 has 15 amino acids. The CDR3 loop is CASSPRGKLTYEQYF.

This chain uses TRBV19 with TRBJ2-7. The V gene's germline CDR1 is LNHDA and CDR2 SQIVND (reference sequence). The CDR3 consists of 14 residues. CDR3 sequence reads: CASSIRGSSYEQYF.